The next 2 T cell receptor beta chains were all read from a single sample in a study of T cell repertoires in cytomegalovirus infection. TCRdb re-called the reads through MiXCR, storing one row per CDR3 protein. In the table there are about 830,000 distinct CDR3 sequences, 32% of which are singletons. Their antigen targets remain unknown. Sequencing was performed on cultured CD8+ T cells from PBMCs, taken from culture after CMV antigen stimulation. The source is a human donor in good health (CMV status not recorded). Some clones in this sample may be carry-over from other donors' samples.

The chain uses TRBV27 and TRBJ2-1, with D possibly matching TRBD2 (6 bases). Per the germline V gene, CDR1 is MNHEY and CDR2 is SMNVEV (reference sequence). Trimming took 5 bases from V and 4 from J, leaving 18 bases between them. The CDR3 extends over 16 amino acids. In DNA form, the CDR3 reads TGTGCCAGCAGTAGCCATCTAGCGAGCAAGTACAATGAGCAGTTCTTC. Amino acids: CASSSHLASKYNEQFF.

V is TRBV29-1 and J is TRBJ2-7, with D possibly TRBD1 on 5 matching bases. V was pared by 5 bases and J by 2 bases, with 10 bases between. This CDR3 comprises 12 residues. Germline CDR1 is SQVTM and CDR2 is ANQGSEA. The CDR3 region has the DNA TGCAGCGTTCGGACGGACACCTACGAGCAGTACGTC. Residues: CSVRTDTYEQYV.